Listed below are T cell receptor beta chains from one sample, sequenced in a study of blood T cell repertoires in COVID-19. Assay: immunoSEQ multiplex PCR; the TCRdb copy retains only in-frame clones and omits some. This table holds 75,000 to 95,000 clones, about four fifths found once. Sequenced: peripheral blood. These receptors were collected from a woman between 40 and 50 years old with active or convalescent COVID-19. The CDR3 runs from the conserved cysteine through the conserved F or W. The D gene is left open where the match is weak. Rows may omit the clone size; those that give it use once, few, many or a size class.

CDR3nt	CDR3aa	abundance	v_gene	j_gene	d_gene
TGCAGCGTTGACCGAGGAGCGGGGGAGACCCAGTACTTC	CSVDRGAGETQYF	NA	TRBV29-1	TRBJ2-5	TRBD2
TGTGCCAGCAGTTACCGGAGGGGATCCCGGGACAGGGGTAATTGGGAGACCCAGTACTTC	CASSYRRGSRDRGNWETQYF	NA	TRBV6-2/TRBV6-3	TRBJ2-5	TRBD1
TGTGCCTGGAGTCCCCTCGGGGATGGCTACACCTTC	CAWSPLGDGYTF	NA	TRBV30	TRBJ1-2	NA
TGTGCCAGCAGCTCCACTCTTACAGGGGGAAGTGAGCAGTTCTTC	CASSSTLTGGSEQFF	NA	TRBV7-9	TRBJ2-1	TRBD1
TGTGCCAGCCTTAGACAGGGTGGTATTAATGAAGCTTTCTTT	CASLRQGGINEAFF	NA	TRBV27	TRBJ1-1	TRBD1
TGTGCCATCAGCACCGGGACAGGGGAGGTTCAGTCTGGGGCCAACGTCCTGACTTTC	CAISTGTGEVQSGANVLTF	NA	TRBV10-3	TRBJ2-6	TRBD1
TGTGCCAGCAGTTTGCGGGGGGCCTCGAACACCGGGGAGCTGTTTTTT	CASSLRGASNTGELFF	NA	TRBV27	TRBJ2-2	TRBD2
TGTGCCAGCAGTTTAAGATGGACAGGAAACTTTTCACCCCTCCACTTT	CASSLRWTGNFSPLHF	NA	TRBV27	TRBJ1-6	TRBD1
TGTGCCAGCAGCTTGGTCAGGGGAGATGAAAAACTGTTTTTT	CASSLVRGDEKLFF	once	TRBV7-2	TRBJ1-4	NA
TGCAGCGGAGGAGGGGGCAGGGGTGATACGCAGTATTTT	CSGGGGRGDTQYF	few	TRBV29-1	TRBJ2-3	NA
TGTGCCAGCAGCGTTAGCGGGAGGGACCAAGAGACCCAGTACTTC	CASSVSGRDQETQYF	NA	TRBV7-6	TRBJ2-5	TRBD2
TGTGCCAGCAGGACGGGACAACGGACAACTAATGAAAAACTGTTTTTT	CASRTGQRTTNEKLFF	few	TRBV25-1	TRBJ1-4	NA
TGTGCCAGCAGGTCTACGGGACTAGTTAGGGATGAGCAGTTCTTC	CASRSTGLVRDEQFF	NA	TRBV11-2	TRBJ2-1	TRBD2
TGTGCCAGCAGTGAACAGGGGGCCTCCTACGAGCAGTACTTC	CASSEQGASYEQYF	NA	TRBV2	TRBJ2-7	TRBD1
TGCAGCGTCGCACAGAGCTACGAGCAGTACTTC	CSVAQSYEQYF	few	TRBV29-1	TRBJ2-7	NA
TGTGCCAGCAGTCGACTGGGACAGGGTAATTCACCCCTCCACTTT	CASSRLGQGNSPLHF	NA	TRBV6-5	TRBJ1-6	TRBD1
TGTGCCAGTAGTCCCGGGACAGGGGGCAGGGAGCAGTACTTC	CASSPGTGGREQYF	NA	TRBV19	TRBJ2-7	TRBD1
TGCGCCAGCTCCTTAGGGGGGGAGAGCTACAATGAGCAGTTCTTC	CASSLGGESYNEQFF	NA	TRBV5-1	TRBJ2-1	NA
TGTGCCAGCAGTGAAAGACAGGCTCCCTGGGAGCAGTACTTC	CASSERQAPWEQYF	few	TRBV6-1	TRBJ2-7	NA
TGTGCCAGTAGTTCGACTAGCGGGCAGCAGTTCTTC	CASSSTSGQQFF	NA	TRBV19	TRBJ2-1	TRBD2
TGCGCCAGCAGCCTCTCGGAGTCGGGGAACACTGAAGCTTTCTTT	CASSLSESGNTEAFF	NA	TRBV4-1	TRBJ1-1	NA
TGCGCCAGCAGCCAAGGGCAGGGCACAGAAAAACTGTTTTTT	CASSQGQGTEKLFF	NA	TRBV4-3	TRBJ1-4	NA
TGCGCCAGCAGCTTGGAGCTCAGGGGGTATGGCTACACCTTC	CASSLELRGYGYTF	NA	TRBV5-1	TRBJ1-2	TRBD1
TGTGCCAGCAGCTCGACGGGACAGGGTTTAATAGAGACCCAGTACTTC	CASSSTGQGLIETQYF	NA	TRBV7-2	TRBJ2-5	TRBD1
TGTGCCAGCAGCGTAGAACGGGGCACTGAAGCTTTCTTT	CASSVERGTEAFF	NA	TRBV7-2	TRBJ1-1	NA
TGTGCCAGCAGCCCGTGGCCGAAGAACAATGAGCAGTTCTTC	CASSPWPKNNEQFF	NA	TRBV6-4	TRBJ2-1	NA
TGTGCCAGCAGATATCGACAGGGAACCTACGAGCAGTACTTC	CASRYRQGTYEQYF	once	TRBV6-5	TRBJ2-7	TRBD1
TGCGCCAGCAGCTTGACCCTCCTCCCAGGACAACTACGACTGAACACTGAAGCTTTCTTT	CASSLTLLPGQLRLNTEAFF	NA	TRBV5-1	TRBJ1-1	NA
TGTGCCAGCAGTCCGGACAGGAATCAGCCCCAGCATTTT	CASSPDRNQPQHF	NA	TRBV11-1	TRBJ1-5	TRBD1
TGCAGCGTTGAGGGACAGGGGGGTGGGAACACTGAAGCTTTCTTT	CSVEGQGGGNTEAFF	NA	TRBV29-1	TRBJ1-1	TRBD1
TGTGCCAGCAACGACGGGGGTGCAAAACTGTTTTTT	CASNDGGAKLFF	NA	TRBV12-3/TRBV12-4	TRBJ1-4	NA
TGTGCCAGTAGTCTCTACAGGGACAATGAGCAGTTCTTC	CASSLYRDNEQFF	NA	TRBV19	TRBJ2-1	NA
TGCGCCAGCAGTGCCGGGACTAGCGTCTACAATGAGCAGTTCTTC	CASSAGTSVYNEQFF	NA	TRBV10-1	TRBJ2-1	TRBD2
TGTGCCAGCAGCAGGGACAGAGAGACCCAGTACTTC	CASSRDRETQYF	NA	TRBV6-6	TRBJ2-5	TRBD1
TGTGCCAGCAGTTTGGGTAGGAGCCAGCCCCAGCATTTT	CASSLGRSQPQHF	few	TRBV12-3/TRBV12-4	TRBJ1-5	NA
TGTGCCAGCAGCTTGCAAGGCAGGCCGAACGAGCAGTACTTC	CASSLQGRPNEQYF	NA	TRBV5-6	TRBJ2-7	NA
TGCGCCAGCAGCATACTAGCGGGATATCCTAACTCCTACAATGAGCAGTTCTTC	CASSILAGYPNSYNEQFF	NA	TRBV5-1	TRBJ2-1	TRBD2
TGTGCCAGCAGTTTATTTGTCCTCTCGGGAGGTGGCTACACCTTC	CASSLFVLSGGGYTF	NA	TRBV28	TRBJ1-2	NA
TGTGCCATCAGTGCGGCGGCGAACACCGGGGAGCTGTTTTTT	CAISAAANTGELFF	NA	TRBV10-3	TRBJ2-2	NA
TGTGCCAGCAGCTTATACACTAGCAACGCGAACACCGGGGAGCTGTTTTTT	CASSLYTSNANTGELFF	medium-sized	TRBV7-3	TRBJ2-2	NA
TGTGCCAGCCGTGCCGCGACAGGGTCCAATTCACCCCTCCACTTT	CASRAATGSNSPLHF	NA	TRBV27	TRBJ1-6	TRBD1
TGTGCCAGCAGTAAAGGGACAGGTGAAGCTTTCTTT	CASSKGTGEAFF	NA	TRBV6-6	TRBJ1-1	TRBD1